These 30 T cell receptor beta chains came from one sample sequenced in a study of T-cell memory formation after mild COVID-19. MiXCR, run by TCRdb on the 5' RACE reads, gives a single entry per CDR3 protein. The data hold about 450,000 distinct CDR3 sequences, with about a quarter observed a single time. Sequencing input: PBMCs or a T cell subset sorted from them (not recorded which). All receptors derive from an adult woman who had mild COVID-19 (a few samples of this study predate the infection). Cell type and time point are not known.

The chain joins TRBV14 to TRBJ2-5, with D possibly TRBD2 on 6 matching bases. The CDR3 length is 14 residues. From germline, CDR1 is SGHDN and CDR2 FVKESK. Trimming took off 5 bases at V and 5 bases at J, with 15 bases between the two ends. CDR3 bases: TGTGCCAGCAGCGGGGCGGGACTCTGGGAGACCCAGTACTTC. Amino acids: CASSGAGLWETQYF.

This clonotype has a handful of counts. The V gene is TRBV6-2 or TRBV6-3, the J gene TRBJ2-7, with unresolved D. Germline V lookup: CDR1 MNHEY, CDR2 SVGEGT. This CDR3 spans 13 amino acids. V was cut by 2 bases and J by 2 bases, with 7 bases left in between. CDR3 nucleotides: TGTGCCAGCAGTTACATGGTCCCCTACGAGCAGTACTTC. It yields the protein CASSYMVPYEQYF.

The V call is TRBV12-3 or TRBV12-4, the J call TRBJ2-7; 14 positions match TRBD2. The CDR3 covers 18 residues. V shed 5 bases, J shed 6 bases, and the junction held 15 bases outside the gene matches. The CDR3 region has the DNA TGTGCCAGCAGTCCCATACCGAGAGGACTAGCGGGAGGCAGCGAGCAGTACTTC. This translates into CASSPIPRGLAGGSEQYF.

This clonotype was counted only a few times. The genes are TRBV7-3 and TRBJ2-2; perhaps TRBD2 as D (6 bases). CDR1 SGHTA and CDR2 FQGTGA come from the germline V gene. V shed 1 base and J shed 4 bases, with 16 bases lying between them. The CDR3 covers 17 residues. CDR3 DNA: TGTGCCAGCAGCTTAAGCGGTGCAGGGAGGTCCACCGGGGAGCTGTTTTTT. It yields the protein CASSLSGAGRSTGELFF.

This clonotype was detected many times. The chain carries TRBV5-1 and TRBJ2-7; D is perhaps TRBD1 or TRBD2 (5 bases each). The CDR3 is 14 residues long. The V end lost 4 bases, the J end lost 2 bases, and 13 bases lay between the germline ends. Germline-derived CDR1 and CDR2 are SGHRS and YFSETQ. The CDR3 DNA is TGCGCCAGCAGCACCGGGACGGCAACCTACGAGCAGTACTTC. Translated, it gives CASSTGTATYEQYF.

This clonotype was detected only a few times. The chain is built from TRBV4-2 and TRBJ1-6; D is ambiguous. Germline CDR1 and CDR2: LGHNA and YNFKEQ. This CDR3 has 15 amino acids. V gave up 6 bases and J gave up 0 bases, with 9 bases separating them. The CDR3 nucleotides read TGTGCCAGCAGACCTAGTAGCTCCTATAATTCACCCCTCCACTTT. It encodes CASRPSSSYNSPLHF.

The sample holds a few counts of this clonotype. The CDR3 DNA reads TGTGCCAGCAGTGTGATCGGGACTCCCTCCGCGGACCGCATCTACGAGCAGTACTTC. Its translation is CASSVIGTPSADRIYEQYF. V usage is TRBV6-1 and J usage is TRBJ2-7; possibly TRBD2 for D (6 bases). Trimming cost V 4 bases and J 3 bases, with 28 bases left between them. Looked up from germline, CDR1 is MNHNS and CDR2 is SASEGT. CDR3 length: 19 amino acids.

The J gene is TRBJ1-1, the V gene TRBV9, with D possibly TRBD1 on 5 matching bases. The CDR3 loop spans 14 amino acids. Looked up from germline, CDR1 is SGDLS and CDR2 is YYNGEE. V was pared by 0 bases and J by 4 bases, with 10 bases between. DNA of the CDR3: TGTGCCAGCAGCGTAGGGGGCAGGGCCACTGAAGCTTTCTTT. This translates into CASSVGGRATEAFF.

In its sample, this clonotype was seen a few times. The gene calls are TRBV12-3 or TRBV12-4 and TRBJ2-3; D unclear. The germline V and J ends were trimmed by 10 bases and 2 bases, with 13 bases remaining between them. CDR3 length: 13 amino acids. The CDR3, as DNA: TGTGCCATTTTAATGAGGCCCACAGATACGCAGTATTTT. Protein sequence: CAILMRPTDTQYF.

The chain links TRBV14 to TRBJ2-2; no clear D gene. The CDR3 totals 13 residues. V was trimmed by 1 base and J by 6 bases, leaving 6 bases between them. From germline, CDR1 is SGHDN and CDR2 FVKESK. CDR3 region: CASSQAVAGELFF. The DNA of the CDR3 is TGTGCCAGCAGCCAAGCGGTGGCCGGGGAGCTGTTTTTT. Based on the CDR3 plus reference TRBV14 and TRBJ2-2, the full variable domain is EAGVTQFPSHSVIEKGQTVTLRCDPISGHDNLYWYRRVMGKEIKFLLHFVKESKQDESGMPNNRFLAERTGGTYSTLKVQPAELEDSGVYFCASSQAVAGELFFGEGSRLTVL.

This clonotype was detected a few times. The gene calls are TRBV25-1 and TRBJ1-4; D is unresolved. Germline V gives CDR1 MGHDK, CDR2 SYGVNS. V was shortened by 2 bases and J by 8 bases, with 6 bases between the two germline ends. The length of the CDR3 is 12 residues. The CDR3 sequence is CASSELKEKLFF. The CDR3 nucleotides read TGTGCCAGCAGTGAACTCAAAGAAAAACTGTTTTTT.

This clonotype was recorded a few times. This sequence joins TRBV10-3 and TRBJ2-3; 8 bases map to TRBD2. Germline V gene data show CDR1 as ENHRY and CDR2 as SYGVKD. V gave up 6 bases and J gave up 8 bases; unmatched junction bases: 4. This CDR3 comprises 12 residues. The CDR3 DNA reads TGTGCCATCAGACGGGAGGGGGGTACGCAGTATTTT. It codes for CAIRREGGTQYF.

In this sample, this clonotype turned up a few times. The chain carries TRBV11-2 and TRBJ2-6; 7 bases are shared with TRBD2. The CDR3 has 15 amino acids. After removal of 4 bases from V and 4 bases from J, the junction contained 4 bases not matched to a gene. Looked up from germline, CDR1 is SGHAT and CDR2 is FQNNGV. CDR3 bases: TGTGCCAGCAGCTCCTGGCGGGAGGGGGCCAACGTCCTGACTTTC. This translates into CASSSWREGANVLTF.

This chain connects TRBV12-3 or TRBV12-4 to TRBJ1-4; a weak D match, TRBD1 (6 bases). Trimming took off 2 bases at V and 7 bases at J, with 11 bases between the two ends. The CDR3 runs 14 residues. CDR3 bases: TGTGCCAGCAGTTTAAGAGGGGGAAGTGAAAAACTGTTTTTT. Its translation is CASSLRGGSEKLFF.

The sample holds many counts of this clonotype. V gene TRBV7-2 combines with J gene TRBJ2-1, with a tentative D call TRBD2 (6 bases). Between the trimmed V and J ends, which lost 7 bases and 8 bases, there was a span of 15 bases. Germline V gives CDR1 SGHTA, CDR2 FQGNSA. This CDR3 has 13 residues. The DNA of the CDR3 is TGTGCCAGCACCCGGGACTCGGGTTATGAGCAGTTCTTC. The encoded protein is CASTRDSGYEQFF.

This clonotype was recorded at least ten times. The chain couples TRBV5-6 to TRBJ2-7; the match to TRBD2 covers 7 bases. Germline V gene data show CDR1 as SGHDT and CDR2 as YYEEEE. The CDR3 is made up of 14 amino acids. Trimming took 1 base from V and 5 from J; bases not matched to a gene: 6. The CDR3: CASSLLAGVHEQYF. The CDR3 DNA sequence: TGTGCCAGCAGCTTGCTGGCGGGAGTCCACGAGCAGTACTTC.

This clonotype turned up a few times. The chain joins TRBV7-2 to TRBJ2-5; TRBD2 is a possible D gene (5 bases). The length of the CDR3 is 13 residues. The germline CDR1 and CDR2 sequences are SGHTA and FQGNSA. The ends were cut back, 5 bases at V and 3 bases at J, with 10 bases in the middle. DNA of the CDR3: TGTGCCAGCAGCCCTACCGGGAAAGAGACCCAGTACTTC. Translation: CASSPTGKETQYF.

The chain uses TRBV7-9 and TRBJ1-1; no clear D. V lost 0 bases and J 5 bases, leaving 7 bases between the germline ends. The CDR3 is made up of 13 amino acids. CDR1 and CDR2 from the germline V gene are SEHNR and FQNEAQ (reference sequence). The CDR3 protein is CASSLARLTEAFF. CDR3 sequence (DNA): TGTGCCAGCAGCTTAGCCCGCTTAACTGAAGCTTTCTTT.

This clonotype was seen ten or more times. This chain joins TRBV9 and TRBJ2-1, with 10 positions matching TRBD1. Germline assignment: CDR1 SGDLS and CDR2 YYNGEE. V dropped 3 bases and J dropped 6; count of bases not matched to a gene: 0. The CDR3 is 13 amino acids. The CDR3 loop reads CASSGTGGNEQFF. CDR3 bases: TGTGCCAGCAGCGGGACAGGGGGCAATGAGCAGTTCTTC.

This chain uses TRBV29-1 with TRBJ2-3; D call uncertain. CDR3 length: 16 amino acids. V gave up 3 bases and J gave up 0 bases, with 16 bases separating them. CDR1 is SQVTM, CDR2 ANQGSEA, per germline. The CDR3 DNA reads TGCAGCGTTGATACCTTCGGATTCCCTAGCACAGATACGCAGTATTTT. As protein: CSVDTFGFPSTDTQYF.

In the case of this clonotype: At one of its ends the junction is not consistent with the germline gene, which may arise from a read error. The J gene is TRBJ2-3, the V gene TRBV12-3 or TRBV12-4; 7 nucleotides agree with TRBD1. The length of the CDR3 is 14 residues. The CDR3 is CVSNKQGSTDTQYF. The DNA of the CDR3 is TGTGTCAGCAATAAACAGGGGAGCACAGATACGCAGTATTTT.

The chain has TRBV7-3 and TRBJ1-1; TRBD1 might be the D (6 bases). Trimming shortened V by 5 bases and J by 7 bases, and 14 bases separated the two germline ends. This CDR3 region has 13 residues. Germline CDR1 SGHTA, CDR2 FQGTGA. This CDR3 is CASSTGTPYEAFF. Here the CDR3 DNA reads TGTGCCAGCAGCACCGGGACACCTTATGAAGCTTTCTTT.

This sequence joins TRBV7-2 and TRBJ2-3, with D possibly being TRBD2 (6 bases). The CDR3 totals 16 residues. CDR1 is SGHTA and CDR2 is FQGNSA in the germline V gene. V was cut by 3 bases and J by 0 bases, with 13 bases left in between. The CDR3 sequence: CASSFGFGGSTDTQYF. CDR3 DNA: TGTGCCAGCAGCTTTGGGTTTGGGGGGAGCACAGATACGCAGTATTTT.

The rearrangement links TRBV3-1 to TRBJ2-1; D gene unclear. CDR3 length equals 13 residues. CDR1 and CDR2 (germline): LGHDT, YNNKEL (reference sequence). The V end lost 4 bases, the J end lost 4 bases, and 8 bases lay between the germline ends. CDR3 coding DNA: TGTGCCAGCAGCCTCACCGAGTACAATGAGCAGTTCTTC. The encoded protein is CASSLTEYNEQFF.

A few counts support this clonotype. In DNA, the CDR3 is TGTGCCAGCAGCCAAGATCAGGGTTGGGAACAGCCCCAGCATTTT. Its translation is CASSQDQGWEQPQHF. The genes are TRBV3-1 and TRBJ1-5; D is possibly TRBD1 (5 bases). The germline CDR1 and CDR2 sequences are LGHDT and YNNKEL (reference sequence). The CDR3 sequence is 15 residues long. Between the trimmed V and J ends, which lost 0 bases and 7 bases, there was a span of 13 bases.

In this sample, this clonotype turned up a few times. The genes are TRBV18 and TRBJ1-4, with no clear D. CDR3 length: 14 residues. Trimming cost V 2 bases and J 12 bases, with 16 bases left between them. Germline values: CDR1 KGHSH, CDR2 LQKENI. The CDR3 DNA is TGTGCCAGCTCACCAGGGCAGAAGGATTCGCAACTGTTTTTT. This gives the protein CASSPGQKDSQLFF.

The chain has TRBV12-3 or TRBV12-4 and TRBJ1-2; TRBD1 matches 9 bases. The CDR3 has 16 amino acids. V lost 4 bases, J lost 2 bases, and 8 bases stayed unmatched. CDR3 loop: CASSSSPGTGNYGYTF. The CDR3 bases are TGTGCCAGCAGTTCAAGTCCCGGGACAGGGAACTATGGCTACACCTTC.

This clonotype was observed a few times. This rearrangement joins TRBV11-3 to TRBJ2-7; perhaps D is TRBD1 or TRBD2 (6 bases each). With 3 bases removed from V and 0 bases from J, the gap between germline ends came to 24 bases. Germline V CDR1 and CDR2: SGHNT, YENEEA. This CDR3 has 19 residues. The CDR3 nucleotides read TGTGCCAGCAGCTTCATAGGATGGGGCGGGACAAGAAGCTCCTACGAGCAGTACTTC. Encoded protein: CASSFIGWGGTRSSYEQYF.

Of note for this clonotype: A read error may account for a junction end that differs from germline. The rearrangement uses TRBV30 and TRBJ2-1, with D perhaps being TRBD1 or TRBD2 (5 bases each). Germline V CDR1 and CDR2: GTSNPN, SVGIG (reference sequence). The CDR3 has 12 amino acids. For the CDR3, the DNA is TGTGCCTGGAGTATGGGACGGCCCCGGTGGATCTTC. This sequence encodes CAWSMGRPRWIF.

In its sample, this clonotype was seen a few times. The CDR3 ends on some other residue instead of the conserved phenylalanine or tryptophan, so this is likely a read error. Because the CDR3's place on the DNA is in doubt, the DNA is left out and the CDR3 is given as listed by TCRdb. The rearrangement links TRBV7-2 to TRBJ1-5; the tabulated D call, TRBD1, remains unverified against the DNA. The CDR3 spans 12 amino acids, including both terminal residues. The germline V gene has CDR1 SGHTA and CDR2 FQGNSA. The CDR3 spells CASSLEDRPRFY.